The 32 T cell receptor beta chains given below trace back to one sample, sequenced in a study of cytomegalovirus exposure and HLA in healthy donors. The PCR used 60 Vbeta and 13 Jbeta primers. TCRdb keeps only in-frame clones here, not all; method: immunoSEQ multiplex PCR. The sample consists of some 150,000 clones, 60% to 80% of them appearing once. The sequenced material came from PBMCs. The receptors here all came from a man aged 50-59 years in good health and CMV-seropositive.

This chain connects TRBV5-6 to TRBJ2-7; possible D gene TRBD2, 5 bases. This CDR3 spans 15 amino acids. CDR1 and CDR2 (germline): SGHDT, YYEEEE. Trimming shortened V by 4 bases and J by 3 bases, and 17 bases separated the two germline ends. Written as DNA, the CDR3 is TGTGCCAGCAGCACCTTCGGACTCCTCTTCTACGAGCAGTACTTC. Its translation: CASSTFGLLFYEQYF.

The J gene is TRBJ1-1, the V gene TRBV12-5, with a tentative D call TRBD1 (5 bases). Germline V gene lookup returns CDR1 LGHNT and CDR2 FRNRAP. The CDR3 covers 14 residues. The ends were cut back, 0 bases at V and 10 bases at J, with 15 bases in the middle. CDR3: CASGLVRSAGGAFF. CDR3 DNA sequence: TGTGCTAGTGGTTTGGTACGCAGCGCCGGGGGAGCTTTCTTT.

The genes are TRBV4-2 and TRBJ1-5; TRBD1 agrees at 8 bases. CDR1 and CDR2 from the germline V gene are LGHNA and YNFKEQ. After removal of 4 bases from V and 3 bases from J, the junction contained 2 bases not matched to a gene. The CDR3 loop spans 14 amino acids. The CDR3 DNA reads TGTGCCAGCAGCCGGGGACAGGACAATCAGCCCCAGCATTTT. This codes for CASSRGQDNQPQHF.

J is TRBJ1-3 and V is TRBV10-3; D ambiguous. This CDR3 contains 15 residues. Germline values: CDR1 ENHRY, CDR2 SYGVKD. Trimming removed 3 bases at V and 2 bases at J, with 11 bases between. CDR3 region: CAISEKAGTGNTIYF. Here the CDR3 DNA reads TGTGCCATCAGTGAAAAGGCGGGTACTGGAAACACCATATATTTT.

This clone was counted at least ten times. The chain couples TRBV5-1 to TRBJ1-1; D is perhaps TRBD1 (5 bases). The V end lost 4 bases, the J end lost 0 bases, and 13 bases lay between the germline ends. Germline V gene lookup returns CDR1 SGHRS and CDR2 YFSETQ. The CDR3 runs to 15 residues. The CDR3 is CASSRGVVMNTEAFF. The CDR3 coding sequence is TGCGCCAGCAGCAGGGGCGTTGTTATGAACACTGAAGCTTTCTTT.

The V call is TRBV19, the J call TRBJ2-2; D may be TRBD1 (6 bases). Trimming left V 6 bases short and J 7 bases short, with 15 bases between. Looked up from germline, CDR1 is LNHDA and CDR2 is SQIVND (reference sequence). CDR3 length equals 14 residues. CDR3 sequence (DNA): TGTGCCAGTAGAGACAGGTGGGCCAGCGGGGAGCTGTTTTTT. It codes for CASRDRWASGELFF.

The chain couples TRBV9 to TRBJ1-2; D may be TRBD1 (5 bases). The germline CDR1 and CDR2 sequences are SGDLS and YYNGEE. The V end was cut by 5 bases, the J end by 3 bases, with 8 bases between. The CDR3 has 12 amino acids. As DNA, the CDR3 is TGTGCCAGCAGTTTAGGGGACTATGGCTACACCTTC. It encodes CASSLGDYGYTF.

The CDR3 protein is CASKLAGGSNEQFF. CDR3 nucleotides: TGCGCCAGTAAACTAGCGGGGGGAAGTAATGAGCAGTTCTTC. J is TRBJ2-1 and V is TRBV10-2, with 12 bases lining up with TRBD2. The CDR3 has 14 residues. CDR1 and CDR2 (germline): WSHSY, SAAADI. V was pared by 9 bases and J by 7 bases, with 7 bases of the junction left unmatched.

This sequence joins TRBV18 and TRBJ2-2; 9 nucleotides align to TRBD1. CDR3 length: 15 residues. CDR1 KGHSH and CDR2 LQKENI come from the germline V gene. V lost 8 bases and J lost 4; bases outside the gene matches: 8. CDR3 nucleotide sequence: TGTGCCAGCGCAAAGGGACAGGGCTCCACCGGGGAGCTGTTTTTT. Translating it yields CASAKGQGSTGELFF.

The chain carries TRBV5-1 and TRBJ1-2; the D gene is possibly TRBD1 (5 bases). The CDR3 totals 14 residues. Deletions cut 0 bases from V and 4 bases from J, with 10 bases between. The germline V gene has CDR1 SGHRS and CDR2 YFSETQ. In nucleotides, the CDR3 is TGCGCCAGCAGCTTGGTTGGGGGGAGCTATGGCTACACCTTC. It encodes CASSLVGGSYGYTF.

This rearrangement joins TRBV5-1 to TRBJ1-2; D is possibly TRBD1 (5 bases). CDR1 is SGHRS and CDR2 is YFSETQ in the germline V gene. Trimming pared 0 bases from V and 7 bases from J, leaving 7 bases between. The CDR3 has 12 residues. In DNA, the CDR3 is TGCGCCAGCAGCTTGGAAAGGGGTGGCTACACCTTC. Translated, it gives CASSLERGGYTF.

The chain employs TRBV11-2 and TRBJ1-1; maybe TRBD1 (6 bases). Trimming pared 3 bases from V and 0 bases from J, leaving 11 bases between. The CDR3 extends over 15 amino acids. The germline CDR1 and CDR2 sequences are SGHAT and FQNNGV. The DNA for the CDR3 is TGTGCCAGCAGCTTTTCCGGACAGATGAACACTGAAGCTTTCTTT. It translates to CASSFSGQMNTEAFF.

The CDR3 coding sequence is TGCAGCGTAGCCAAGCGGGAGAGATCATACGAGCAGTACTTC. It encodes CSVAKRERSYEQYF. The genes are TRBV29-1 and TRBJ2-7; 8 bases agree with TRBD2. Germline CDR1 reads SQVTM; CDR2 reads ANQGSEA. V lost 6 bases, J lost 4 bases, and 11 bases stayed unmatched. The CDR3 has 14 amino acids.

CDR3 protein: CASSDNRAKRLFF. CDR3 nucleotides: TGTGCCAGCAGTGACAACAGGGCAAAAAGACTGTTTTTT. V usage is TRBV2 and J usage is TRBJ1-4, with D possibly TRBD1 on 6 matching bases. V was clipped by 3 bases and J by 13 bases, with 15 bases between them. This CDR3 is 13 amino acids long. The germline gives CDR1 SNHLY, CDR2 FYNNEI.

This clone occurred a few times. The chain employs TRBV25-1 and TRBJ2-1; possible D gene TRBD1, 5 bases. Trimming took off 3 bases at V and 6 bases at J, with 15 bases between the two ends. Germline CDR1 and CDR2: MGHDK and SYGVNS. The CDR3 runs 15 residues. The CDR3 DNA reads TGTGCCAGCAGTGATAGGGGTTCAGGGCTCAATGAGCAGTTCTTC. This sequence encodes CASSDRGSGLNEQFF.

This rearrangement joins TRBV6-1 to TRBJ2-1; no clear D. This CDR3 spans 15 amino acids. Looked up from germline, CDR1 is MNHNS and CDR2 is SASEGT. Trimming shortened V by 2 bases and J by 8 bases, and 16 bases separated the two germline ends. For the CDR3, the DNA is TGTGCCAGCAGTGAACAAACAGCCCCACAATATGAGCAGTTCTTC. Its protein product is CASSEQTAPQYEQFF.

This clone has a handful of counts. The chain uses TRBV29-1 and TRBJ1-4, with 9 bases matching TRBD1. CDR3 length: 12 residues. Per germline, CDR1 SQVTM and CDR2 ANQGSEA. Germline trimming cut 4 bases from V and 10 bases from J; bases unmatched to any gene: 4. The CDR3 protein is CSVGDRAGKLFF. The CDR3 DNA follows: TGCAGCGTTGGGGACAGGGCGGGAAAACTGTTTTTT.

About this clone: One end of the junction does not line up with germline, which may come from a read error. The chain uses TRBV7-2 and TRBJ2-3; TRBD2 matches at 13 bases. The CDR3 is made up of 17 amino acids. Germline V gene sequence: CDR1 SGHTA, CDR2 FQGNSA. CDR3 amino acids: CASRLGLAGVGADTQYF. The CDR3 coding sequence is TGTGCCAGCAGGTTAGGACTAGCGGGGGTAGGAGCAGATACGCAGTATTTT.

The gene calls are TRBV4-1 and TRBJ2-7, with TRBD1 identical over 9 bases. This CDR3 comprises 16 residues. V was pared by 1 base and J by 1 base, with 5 bases of the junction left unmatched. In germline, CDR1 is MGHRA, CDR2 YSYEKL. The CDR3 protein is CASSQVPGTGSYEQYF. The CDR3 region has the DNA TGCGCCAGCAGCCAAGTCCCCGGGACAGGGTCCTACGAGCAGTACTTC.

This chain uses TRBV29-1 with TRBJ2-7; 7 bases match TRBD2. Germline V gene lookup returns CDR1 SQVTM and CDR2 ANQGSEA. This CDR3 comprises 13 residues. With 7 bases clipped from V and 5 bases from J, the junction kept 11 bases outside the gene matches. The CDR3: CSAVERGGHEQYF. The DNA of the CDR3 is TGCAGCGCGGTGGAGCGGGGAGGGCACGAGCAGTACTTC.

This clone was detected only once. V and J are TRBV11-2 and TRBJ1-6; D perhaps matches TRBD1 (6 bases). From germline, CDR1 is SGHAT and CDR2 FQNNGV. Trimming removed 1 base at V and 8 bases at J, with 12 bases between. The CDR3 has 15 residues. CDR3 DNA: TGTGCCAGCAGCTTAGGGACAGTCAAAGATTCACCCCTCCACTTT. Amino acids: CASSLGTVKDSPLHF. The variable domain in full, completed from reference TRBV11-2 and TRBJ1-6, reads EAGVAQSPRYKIIEKRQSVAFWCNPISGHATLYWYQQILGQGPKLLIQFQNNGVVDDSQLPKDRFSAERLKGVDSTLKIQPAKLEDSAVYLCASSLGTVKDSPLHFGNGTRLTVT.

This rearrangement joins TRBV7-9 to TRBJ2-5; 7 bases are shared with TRBD2. This CDR3 contains 15 residues. J lost 3 bases, V lost 4 bases, and 8 bases had no gene match. The V gene's germline CDR1 is SEHNR and CDR2 FQNEAQ (reference sequence). The CDR3 spells CASSSRDYLEETQYF. For the CDR3, the DNA is TGTGCCAGCAGCTCCCGGGACTACCTTGAAGAGACCCAGTACTTC.

DNA of the CDR3: TGTGCCAGCAGACTCACAACCCCCCTAGCGGGGGGCAACACAGATACGCAGTATTTT. Amino acid sequence: CASRLTTPLAGGNTDTQYF. This chain joins TRBV27 and TRBJ2-3; 11 positions match TRBD2. The CDR3 extends over 19 amino acids. In germline, CDR1 is MNHEY, CDR2 SMNVEV (reference sequence). V shed 6 bases, J shed 2 bases, and the junction held 16 bases outside the gene matches.

This clone was seen a handful of times. This chain connects TRBV5-1 to TRBJ2-6; 7 bases fit TRBD1. From germline, CDR1 is SGHRS and CDR2 YFSETQ. The CDR3 is 15 amino acids. V was clipped by 4 bases and J by 4 bases; unmatched bases: 5. The CDR3 DNA reads as TGCGCCAGCAGCCATACAGGGGTCGGGGCCAACGTCCTGACTTTC. The encoded protein is CASSHTGVGANVLTF.

V gene TRBV7-9 combines with J gene TRBJ1-1; tentatively, D is TRBD1 (6 bases). The CDR3 consists of 15 residues. The germline V gene encodes CDR1 SEHNR and CDR2 FQNEAQ (reference sequence). V gave up 4 bases and J gave up 5 bases, with 17 bases separating them. The DNA for the CDR3 is TGTGCCAGCAGCTCCCCCGTGGGGGCGCGGACTGAAGCTTTCTTT. This codes for CASSSPVGARTEAFF.

This chain joins TRBV14 and TRBJ2-1, with TRBD2 matching over 12 bases. Germline V gene data show CDR1 as SGHDN and CDR2 as FVKESK. Losses at the gene ends were 6 bases for V and 5 bases for J; bases not matched to a gene: 5. This CDR3 region has 15 residues. The CDR3 loop reads CASRRLAGEHNEQFF. The CDR3 nucleotides are TGTGCCAGCAGGCGACTAGCGGGAGAACACAATGAGCAGTTCTTC.

The V and J genes are TRBV2 and TRBJ1-1; the match to TRBD1 covers 8 bases. Germline CDR1 reads SNHLY; CDR2 reads FYNNEI. This CDR3 contains 15 residues. V dropped 5 bases and J dropped 5; count of bases not matched to a gene: 10. This CDR3 reads CASSLRDRPGTEAFF. CDR3 DNA: TGTGCCAGCAGTCTCCGGGACAGGCCGGGGACTGAAGCTTTCTTT.

This chain links TRBV5-1 with TRBJ1-2; D unresolved. CDR1 and CDR2 from the germline V gene are SGHRS and YFSETQ. V lost 5 bases, J lost 2 bases, and 10 bases lay in between. CDR3 length: 13 residues. For the CDR3, the DNA is TGCGCCAGCAGTCCAGACGGGAACTATGGCTACACCTTC. Translated, it gives CASSPDGNYGYTF.

This clone was picked up a small number of times. V and J are TRBV5-1 and TRBJ1-2; perhaps TRBD1 as D (6 bases). Between the trimmed V and J ends, which lost 0 bases and 6 bases, there was a span of 9 bases. Germline CDR1 is SGHRS and CDR2 is YFSETQ. The CDR3 totals 13 residues. In nucleotides, the CDR3 is TGCGCCAGCAGCTTGGTGGGGGGGCATGGCTACACCTTC. This gives the protein CASSLVGGHGYTF.

For the CDR3, the DNA is TGTGCCAGCAGTACGGAGTTTTATACGCAGTATTTT. Protein: CASSTEFYTQYF. This chain links TRBV2 with TRBJ2-3; D unresolved. V was trimmed by 5 bases and J by 7 bases, leaving 10 bases between them. This CDR3 is built from 12 residues. Germline V gene data show CDR1 as SNHLY and CDR2 as FYNNEI.

The J gene is TRBJ2-2, the V gene TRBV7-2, with 15 bases identical to TRBD2. This CDR3 has 18 amino acids. The germline V gene has CDR1 SGHTA and CDR2 FQGNSA. V lost 5 bases, J lost 6 bases, and 10 bases stayed unmatched. CDR3: CASSQGGLAGGLAGELFF. CDR3 bases: TGTGCCAGCAGCCAAGGGGGACTAGCGGGGGGTTTAGCCGGGGAGCTGTTTTTT. The full variable domain, completed using reference TRBV7-2 and TRBJ2-2, is GAGVSQSPSNKVTEKGKDVELRCDPISGHTALYWYRQSLGQGLEFLIYFQGNSAPDKSGLPSDRFSAERTGGSVSTLTIQRTQQEDSAVYLCASSQGGLAGGLAGELFFGEGSRLTVL.

The chain links TRBV5-6 to TRBJ1-2; D ambiguous. Trimming left V 2 bases short and J 3 bases short, with 8 bases between. The CDR3 extends over 13 amino acids. The germline gives CDR1 SGHDT, CDR2 YYEEEE. As DNA, the CDR3 is TGTGCCAGCAGCTTACTAGGTGACTATGGCTACACCTTC. It is translated as CASSLLGDYGYTF.